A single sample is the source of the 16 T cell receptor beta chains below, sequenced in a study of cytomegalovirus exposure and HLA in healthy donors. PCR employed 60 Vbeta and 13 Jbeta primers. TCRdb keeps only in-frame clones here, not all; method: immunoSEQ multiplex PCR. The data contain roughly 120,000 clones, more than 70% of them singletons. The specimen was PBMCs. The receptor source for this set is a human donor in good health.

The CDR3 nucleotides are TGTGCCAGCAGCCCCCTAGCGGGGGCCCTCACAGATACGCAGTATTTT. Amino acid sequence: CASSPLAGALTDTQYF. This chain joins TRBV5-8 and TRBJ2-3; TRBD2 matches at 10 bases. There are 16 residues in the CDR3. The junction had 7 bases not matched to a gene; V was cut back by 4 bases and J by 2 bases. Germline-derived CDR1 and CDR2 are SGHTS and YDEGEE.

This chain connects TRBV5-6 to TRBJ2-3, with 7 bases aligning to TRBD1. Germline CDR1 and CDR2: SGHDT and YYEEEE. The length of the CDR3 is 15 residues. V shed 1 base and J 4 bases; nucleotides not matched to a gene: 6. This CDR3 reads CASSLQGVKSDTQYF. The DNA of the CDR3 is TGTGCCAGCAGCTTGCAGGGGGTGAAGTCAGATACGCAGTATTTT. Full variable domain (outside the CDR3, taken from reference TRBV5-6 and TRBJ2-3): DAGVTQSPTHLIKTRGQQVTLRCSPKSGHDTVSWYQQALGQGPQFIFQYYEEEERQRGNFPDRFSGHQFPNYSSELNVNALLLGDSALYLCASSLQGVKSDTQYFGPGTRLTVL.

This chain's CDR3 is CASSSVPPDTQYF. The CDR3 DNA sequence: TGTGCCAGCAGTTCCGTCCCCCCAGATACGCAGTATTTT. The chain uses TRBV27 and TRBJ2-3, with D unclear. V was trimmed by 4 bases and J by 4 bases, leaving 9 bases between them. CDR3 size: 13 residues. CDR1 and CDR2 from the germline V gene are MNHEY and SMNVEV (reference sequence).

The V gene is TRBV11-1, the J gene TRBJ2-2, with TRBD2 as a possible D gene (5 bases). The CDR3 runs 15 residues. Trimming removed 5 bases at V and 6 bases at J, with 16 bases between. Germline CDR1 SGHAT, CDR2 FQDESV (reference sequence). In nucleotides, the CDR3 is TGTGCCAGCAGCCGGAGGCAGTTTGAGGCCGGGGAGCTGTTTTTT. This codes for CASSRRQFEAGELFF.

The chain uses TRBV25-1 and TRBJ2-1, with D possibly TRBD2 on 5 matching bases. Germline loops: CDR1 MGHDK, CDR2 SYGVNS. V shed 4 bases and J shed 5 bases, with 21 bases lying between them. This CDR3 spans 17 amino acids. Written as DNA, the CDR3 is TGTGCCAGCAGTGCCAACGGACTCCAAGCCTTAAACAATGAGCAGTTCTTC. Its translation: CASSANGLQALNNEQFF.

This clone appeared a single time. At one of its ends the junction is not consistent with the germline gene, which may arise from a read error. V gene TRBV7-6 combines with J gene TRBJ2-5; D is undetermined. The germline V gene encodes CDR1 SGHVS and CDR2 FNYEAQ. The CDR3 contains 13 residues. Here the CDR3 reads CASGLGGLETQYF. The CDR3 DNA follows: TGTGCCAGCGGCTTAGGTGGGCTGGAGACCCAGTACTTC. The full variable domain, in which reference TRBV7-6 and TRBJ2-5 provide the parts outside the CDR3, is GAGVSQSPRYKVTKRGQDVALRCDPISGHVSLYWYRQALGQGPEFLTYFNYEAQQDKSGLPNDRFSAERPEGSISTLTIQRTEQRDSAMYRCASGLGGLETQYFGPGTRLLVL.

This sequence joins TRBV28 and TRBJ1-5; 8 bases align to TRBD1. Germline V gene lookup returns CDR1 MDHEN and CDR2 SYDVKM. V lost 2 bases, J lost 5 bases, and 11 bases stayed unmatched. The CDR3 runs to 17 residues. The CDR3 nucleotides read TGTGCCAGCAGTTTAGTTGCGACAGGGGTGGCCTATCAGCCCCAGCATTTT. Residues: CASSLVATGVAYQPQHF.

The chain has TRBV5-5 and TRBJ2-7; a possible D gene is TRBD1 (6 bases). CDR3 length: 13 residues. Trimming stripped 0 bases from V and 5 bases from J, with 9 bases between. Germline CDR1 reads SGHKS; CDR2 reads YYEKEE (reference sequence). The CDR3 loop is CASSLAGVHEQYF. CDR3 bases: TGTGCCAGCAGCTTGGCAGGGGTCCACGAGCAGTACTTC.

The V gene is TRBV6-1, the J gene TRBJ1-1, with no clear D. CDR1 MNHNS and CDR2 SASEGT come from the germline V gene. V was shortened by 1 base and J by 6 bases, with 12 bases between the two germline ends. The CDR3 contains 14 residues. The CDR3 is CASSEVKPSAEAFF. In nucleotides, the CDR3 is TGTGCCAGCAGTGAAGTCAAACCGAGCGCTGAAGCTTTCTTT.

The CDR3 protein is CASRSLGQSPGDLFF. CDR3 bases: TGTGCCAGTCGCAGCCTGGGACAGTCCCCGGGGGACCTGTTTTTT. This chain connects TRBV19 to TRBJ1-4; 7 nucleotides match TRBD1. The CDR3 is 15 residues long. Germline V gene sequence: CDR1 LNHDA, CDR2 SQIVND (reference sequence). Trimming cost V 8 bases and J 14 bases; bases outside gene matches: 20.

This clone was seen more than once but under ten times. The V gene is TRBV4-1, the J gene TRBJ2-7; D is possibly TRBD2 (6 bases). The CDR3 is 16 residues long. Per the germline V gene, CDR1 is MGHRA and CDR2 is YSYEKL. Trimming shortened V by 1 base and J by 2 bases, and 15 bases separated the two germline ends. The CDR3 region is CASSQGVAASAYEQYF. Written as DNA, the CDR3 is TGCGCCAGCAGCCAAGGCGTAGCTGCTAGCGCCTACGAGCAGTACTTC.

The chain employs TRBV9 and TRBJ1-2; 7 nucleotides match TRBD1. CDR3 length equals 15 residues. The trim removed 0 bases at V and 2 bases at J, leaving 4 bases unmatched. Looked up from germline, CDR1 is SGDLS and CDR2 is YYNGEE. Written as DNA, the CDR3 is TGTGCCAGCAGCGTAGTTGACAGGGCCAACTATGGCTACACCTTC. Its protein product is CASSVVDRANYGYTF.

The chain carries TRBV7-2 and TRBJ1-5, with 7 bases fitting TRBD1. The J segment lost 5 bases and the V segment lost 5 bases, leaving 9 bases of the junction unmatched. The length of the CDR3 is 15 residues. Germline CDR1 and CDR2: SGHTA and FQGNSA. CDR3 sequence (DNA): TGTGCCAGCAGCCCTCAAAAGGGGGCTGATCAGCCCCAGCATTTT. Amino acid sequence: CASSPQKGADQPQHF.

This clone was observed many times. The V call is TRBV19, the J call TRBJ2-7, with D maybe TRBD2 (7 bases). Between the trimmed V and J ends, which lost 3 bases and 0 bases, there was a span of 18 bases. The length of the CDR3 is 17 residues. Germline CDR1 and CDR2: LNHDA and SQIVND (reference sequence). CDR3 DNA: TGTGCCAGTAGTATCCTCTCGGGGGGCGGGACCTCCTACGAGCAGTACTTC. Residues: CASSILSGGGTSYEQYF. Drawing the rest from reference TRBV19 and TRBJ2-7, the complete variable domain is DGGITQSPKYLFRKEGQNVTLSCEQNLNHDAMYWYRQDPGQGLRLIYYSQIVNDFQKGDIAEGYSVSREKKESFPLTVTSAQKNPTAFYLCASSILSGGGTSYEQYFGPGTRLTVT.

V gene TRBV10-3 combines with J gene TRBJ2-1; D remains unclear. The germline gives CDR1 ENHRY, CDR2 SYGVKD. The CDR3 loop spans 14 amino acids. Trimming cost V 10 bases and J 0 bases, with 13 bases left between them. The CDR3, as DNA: TGTGCCACCTCCGCAGGAAGCTCCTACAATGAGCAGTTCTTC. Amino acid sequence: CATSAGSSYNEQFF.

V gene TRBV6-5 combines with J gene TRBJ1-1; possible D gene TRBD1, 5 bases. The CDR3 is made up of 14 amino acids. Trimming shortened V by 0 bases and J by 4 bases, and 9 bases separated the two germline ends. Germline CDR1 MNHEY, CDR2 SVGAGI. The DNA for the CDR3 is TGTGCCAGCAGTTACTCGACAGAACTCACTGAAGCTTTCTTT. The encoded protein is CASSYSTELTEAFF.